These 27 T cell receptor beta chains were sequenced from one sample in a study of OX40 agonist ivuxolimab in advanced cancers. Sequencing used immunoSEQ multiplex PCR; TCRdb keeps in-frame clones, though not all of them. Here the sample spans about 43,000 clones, approximately 84% being singletons. The sample in question was CD4+ or CD8+ T cells sorted from blood, obtained in a trial of the OX40 agonist ivuxolimab. These receptors all come from an adult with an advanced solid tumor such as melanoma, head and neck, liver or kidney cancer.

The chain links TRBV29-1 to TRBJ1-1, with no clear D. Germline CDR1 and CDR2: SQVTM and ANQGSEA. This CDR3 is 12 amino acids long. The ends were cut back, 2 bases at V and 7 bases at J, with 11 bases in the middle. The CDR3 here is CSVEPEKGEAFF. DNA for the CDR3: TGCAGCGTTGAACCGGAGAAAGGTGAAGCTTTCTTT.

The chain carries TRBV7-3 and TRBJ2-1; no reliable D call. Per the germline V gene, CDR1 is SGHTA and CDR2 is FQGTGA. The V end lost 3 bases, the J end lost 2 bases, and 17 bases lay between the germline ends. The CDR3 runs to 17 residues. The CDR3 reads CASSFLFGMPAYNEQFF. In nucleotides, the CDR3 is TGTGCCAGCAGCTTCCTGTTCGGTATGCCTGCCTACAATGAGCAGTTCTTC.

The chain uses TRBV28 and TRBJ2-2, with 12 bases aligning to TRBD2. The V gene's germline CDR1 is MDHEN and CDR2 SYDVKM. V lost 5 bases, J lost 6 bases, and 7 bases stayed unmatched. There are 16 residues in the CDR3. DNA for the CDR3: TGTGCCAGCAGTCCCCTGACTAGCGGGAGACCCGGGGAGCTGTTTTTT. As protein: CASSPLTSGRPGELFF.

The chain links TRBV2 to TRBJ2-6, with 8 bases fitting TRBD1. This CDR3 has 17 amino acids. After removal of 7 bases from V and 0 bases from J, the junction contained 8 bases not matched to a gene. Germline values: CDR1 SNHLY, CDR2 FYNNEI. CDR3 amino acids: CASTGQGKDSGANVLTF. DNA for the CDR3: TGTGCCAGCACCGGACAGGGTAAAGACTCTGGGGCCAACGTCCTGACTTTC.

The chain is built from TRBV28 and TRBJ2-1; 15 bases are shared with TRBD2. Germline assignment: CDR1 MDHEN and CDR2 SYDVKM. The CDR3 spans 17 residues. V shed 2 bases, J shed 7 bases, and the junction held 6 bases outside the gene matches. CDR3 nucleotide sequence: TGTGCCAGCAGTTTACCCGGGACTAGCGGGAGGTTGAATGAGCAGTTCTTC. Translating it yields CASSLPGTSGRLNEQFF.

This clone qualifies as medium-sized. This chain joins TRBV15 and TRBJ2-7; 8 bases match TRBD2. J gave up 5 bases and V 4 bases, and 13 bases lay outside the gene matches. This CDR3 comprises 16 residues. Germline CDR1 reads LNHNV; CDR2 reads YYDKDF (reference sequence). The CDR3 loop is CATSNLAGGLGDEQYF. In nucleotides, the CDR3 is TGTGCCACCAGCAATCTAGCGGGTGGCCTCGGGGACGAGCAGTACTTC.

This chain uses TRBV11-1 with TRBJ1-3, with TRBD1 as a possible D gene (5 bases). Germline loops: CDR1 SGHAT, CDR2 FQDESV (reference sequence). The CDR3 is made up of 12 amino acids. V lost 8 bases and J 0 bases, leaving 5 bases between the germline ends. The CDR3 DNA is TGTGCCAGCGGGGGCTCTGGAAACACCATATATTTT. Protein: CASGGSGNTIYF.

V is TRBV29-1 and J is TRBJ1-4; D unresolved. The V end was cut by 2 bases, the J end by 4 bases, with 8 bases between. The CDR3 is made up of 13 amino acids. CDR1 is SQVTM, CDR2 ANQGSEA, per germline. The CDR3 spells CSVESQVNEKLFF. The CDR3 DNA reads as TGCAGCGTTGAATCCCAGGTTAATGAAAAACTGTTTTTT.

This rearrangement joins TRBV7-9 to TRBJ2-2; D is possibly TRBD1 or TRBD2 (5 bases each). The V gene's germline CDR1 is SEHNR and CDR2 FQNEAQ (reference sequence). V lost 4 bases to trimming and J lost 3 bases, with 12 bases between them. The CDR3 totals 15 residues. The CDR3 DNA reads TGTGCCAGCAGCTGGGGGACCCCACACACCGGGGAGCTGTTTTTT. It is translated as CASSWGTPHTGELFF.

This chain uses TRBV6-1 with TRBJ2-7, with unresolved D. This CDR3 contains 14 residues. V lost 7 bases and J 0 bases, leaving 13 bases between the germline ends. Germline assignment: CDR1 MNHNS and CDR2 SASEGT. CDR3 amino acids: CASIYGASSYEQYF. Here the CDR3 DNA reads TGTGCCAGCATCTACGGAGCCAGCTCCTACGAGCAGTACTTC.

The gene calls are TRBV6-5 and TRBJ1-5; D unclear. Trimming cost V 2 bases and J 1 base, with 9 bases left between them. The CDR3 consists of 15 residues. From germline, CDR1 is MNHEY and CDR2 SVGAGI. The DNA for the CDR3 is TGTGCCAGCAGTTACGGAGCGGGGAGCAATCAGCCCCAGCATTTT. Protein: CASSYGAGSNQPQHF.

The V gene is TRBV4-1, the J gene TRBJ1-2; TRBD1 is a possible D gene (6 bases). CDR3 length equals 14 residues. Trimming cost V 1 base and J 5 bases, with 11 bases left between them. The germline V gene encodes CDR1 MGHRA and CDR2 YSYEKL. CDR3 coding DNA: TGCGCCAGCAGCCAAGGAGGGGGTGGGTATGGCTACACCTTC. This codes for CASSQGGGGYGYTF.

The gene calls are TRBV13 and TRBJ2-3; TRBD2 agrees at 7 bases. With 5 bases clipped from V and 4 bases from J, the junction kept 15 bases outside the gene matches. This CDR3 has 17 residues. The V gene's germline CDR1 is PRHDT and CDR2 FYEKMQ (reference sequence). The DNA for the CDR3 is TGTGCCAGCAGCCTCAGTGGGGGGACTACAATAGCAGATACGCAGTATTTT. Translating it yields CASSLSGGTTIADTQYF.

By sample share, this clone is medium-sized. Its ends do not fully match the called genes, so a read error is possible. The gene calls are TRBV27 and TRBJ1-5; TRBD1 matches at 8 bases. This CDR3 has 13 amino acids. Germline V CDR1 and CDR2: MNHEY, SMNVEV (reference sequence). The CDR3 spells CASRQGASQPQHF. CDR3 nucleotides: TGCGCCTCCCGGCAGGGGGCATCTCAGCCCCAGCATTTT.

The rearrangement links TRBV7-6 to TRBJ1-1, with D perhaps TRBD1 (6 bases). Looked up from germline, CDR1 is SGHVS and CDR2 is FNYEAQ. Trimming took 5 bases from V and 0 from J, leaving 10 bases between them. The CDR3 spans 14 residues. The CDR3 nucleotides read TGTGCCAGCAGCCCCGGACAGTTGAACACTGAAGCTTTCTTT. Amino acids: CASSPGQLNTEAFF.

The chain joins TRBV29-1 to TRBJ1-1, with D possibly being TRBD1 (5 bases). The CDR3 runs 13 residues. Germline loops: CDR1 SQVTM, CDR2 ANQGSEA. Trimming took 4 bases from V and 4 from J, leaving 13 bases between them. The CDR3 bases are TGCAGCGTTGTGTGGCAGGGAGGCACTGAAGCTTTCTTT. Translation: CSVVWQGGTEAFF. The full variable domain, completed using reference TRBV29-1 and TRBJ1-1, is SAVISQKPSRDICQRGTSLTIQCQVDSQVTMMFWYRQQPGQSLTLIATANQGSEATYESGFVIDKFPISRPNLTFSTLTVSNMSPEDSSIYLCSVVWQGGTEAFFGQGTRLTVV.

The chain joins TRBV29-1 to TRBJ2-7; D is ambiguous. Deletions cut 4 bases from V and 1 base from J, with 5 bases between. The CDR3 covers 11 residues. Germline loops: CDR1 SQVTM, CDR2 ANQGSEA. CDR3 sequence reads: CSVVHSYEQYF. Written as DNA, the CDR3 is TGCAGCGTTGTTCATTCCTACGAGCAGTACTTC.

In this sample, this clone turned up a few times. V is TRBV19 and J is TRBJ1-1; D call uncertain. Germline V gene data show CDR1 as LNHDA and CDR2 as SQIVND (reference sequence). V was pared by 7 bases and J by 4 bases, with 7 bases between. The CDR3 runs to 11 residues. In DNA, the CDR3 is TGTGCCAGTATACACGGCACTGAAGCTTTCTTT. Translating it yields CASIHGTEAFF.

The chain employs TRBV2 and TRBJ1-5; D gene ambiguous. CDR3 length: 14 residues. Germline CDR1 is SNHLY and CDR2 is FYNNEI. V was cut by 4 bases and J by 0 bases, with 7 bases left in between. The CDR3, as DNA: TGTGCCAGCAGTGGAGGATATAGCAATCAGCCCCAGCATTTT. It codes for CASSGGYSNQPQHF.

This clone was seen a few times. V and J are TRBV5-6 and TRBJ2-5; 7 nucleotides agree with TRBD1. Losses at the gene ends were 5 bases for V and 2 bases for J; bases not matched to a gene: 9. This CDR3 has 15 amino acids. Germline CDR1 reads SGHDT; CDR2 reads YYEEEE. CDR3 DNA: TGTGCCAGCAGAGGAGCCGGGACAGCGCAAGAGACCCAGTACTTC. Amino acids: CASRGAGTAQETQYF.

The chain links TRBV4-1 to TRBJ2-3; D may be TRBD2 (6 bases). CDR1 MGHRA and CDR2 YSYEKL come from the germline V gene. The CDR3 contains 13 residues. The germline V and J ends were trimmed by 0 bases and 6 bases, with 7 bases remaining between them. The CDR3 loop reads CASSQDRGDTQYF. CDR3 DNA: TGCGCCAGCAGCCAAGACCGGGGGGATACGCAGTATTTT.

The chain employs TRBV2 and TRBJ2-1; no reliable D call. The CDR3 runs to 14 residues. Germline V gives CDR1 SNHLY, CDR2 FYNNEI. Between the trimmed V and J ends, which lost 4 bases and 2 bases, there was a span of 9 bases. CDR3 sequence (DNA): TGTGCCAGCAGTGCGAGTGCTACCTACAATGAGCAGTTCTTC. This codes for CASSASATYNEQFF.

The chain carries TRBV27 and TRBJ2-7; 7 nucleotides agree with TRBD1. Trimming at V came to 2 bases and at J to 5 bases, leaving 6 bases not matched to a gene. The CDR3 consists of 14 residues. CDR1 is MNHEY, CDR2 SMNVEV, per germline (reference sequence). CDR3 protein: CASSLVTGSNEQYF. The CDR3 DNA reads as TGTGCCAGCAGTTTAGTGACAGGGAGCAACGAGCAGTACTTC.

The chain uses TRBV5-6 and TRBJ2-1; D possibly corresponds to TRBD1 (6 bases). From germline, CDR1 is SGHDT and CDR2 YYEEEE. Trimming left V 1 base short and J 8 bases short, with 7 bases between. The CDR3 length is 12 residues. CDR3 protein: CASSLWTDEQFF. CDR3 coding DNA: TGTGCCAGCAGCTTGTGGACAGATGAGCAGTTCTTC.

The chain is built from TRBV4-1 and TRBJ2-1; D is unclear. The CDR3 is made up of 18 amino acids. Per germline, CDR1 MGHRA and CDR2 YSYEKL. Deletions cut 0 bases from V and 5 bases from J, with 20 bases between. The CDR3, as DNA: TGCGCCAGCAGCCAAGATCGGTCCATATCGGCTAGACACAATGAGCAGTTCTTC. Translated: CASSQDRSISARHNEQFF.

The chain carries TRBV6-5 and TRBJ2-1, with 7 bases identical to TRBD2. Germline V CDR1 and CDR2: MNHEY, SVGAGI. The CDR3 has 15 residues. Unmatched junction bases numbered 8, after V lost 5 bases and J lost 4 bases. The CDR3 sequence is CASSPAGSGYNEQFF. The DNA for the CDR3 is TGTGCCAGCAGTCCAGCGGGGTCCGGGTACAATGAGCAGTTCTTC.

The V and J genes are TRBV9 and TRBJ2-2; 10 nucleotides agree with TRBD2. The CDR3 is 16 residues long. The germline gives CDR1 SGDLS, CDR2 YYNGEE. J lost 5 bases, V lost 3 bases, and 7 bases had no gene match. The CDR3 coding sequence is TGTGCCAGCAGCGCAGCCGGGACTAGCGCAACCGGGGAGCTGTTTTTT. It specifies CASSAAGTSATGELFF.